This T cell receptor (beta chain) appears in the sequencing data of a study of Graves' ophthalmopathy and Graves' hyperthyroidism. Remarks on this clonotype: What it recognizes is unknown.

Study-wide findings and caveats: Prediction of ophthalmopathy progression reached approximately 64% sensitivity and about 72% specificity.

The hyperthyroidism patients had a new diagnosis of under 2 months' duration and were aged 18 to 65. RNA transcripts served as template for amplifying TCR beta CDR3 sequences. Second-round multiplex PCR came after a first-round RT-PCR that employed HTBI primers. Via MiXCR, TCRdb re-called the multiplex PCR reads, giving one row per CDR3 protein. The profile shows 900,000 to 1,200,000 distinct CDR3 sequences, roughly two fifths of them singletons. Germline CDR1 and CDR2: GTSNPN and SVGIG (reference sequence). Trimming cost V 3 bases and J 3 bases, with 8 bases left between them. This CDR3 has 13 residues.

The sequence derives from an adult man with Graves' hyperthyroidism. Specimen: peripheral blood or thyroid tissue (not recorded which). V usage is TRBV30 and J usage is TRBJ1-4; D remains ambiguous. CDR3 bases: TGTGCCTGGAGGGTGACGGCTAATGAAAAACTGTTTTTT. The encoded protein is CAWRVTANEKLFF.